The clone carrying this T cell receptor beta chain came up many times. CDR1 and CDR2 from the germline V gene are SNHLY and FYNNEI. The CDR3 runs to 15 residues. The J segment lost 0 bases and the V segment lost 9 bases, leaving 5 bases of the junction unmatched. The sample is drawn from a study of T cells after yellow fever vaccination. Generation of TCR cDNA used 5'RACE template switching (which added a universal primer site and UMIs). TCRdb redid the calling of the 5' RACE reads with MiXCR, one entry per CDR3 protein. The data show a few hundred thousand distinct CDR3 sequences, roughly 3.5% seen once.

The material was PBMCs, obtained 15 days after the yellow fever booster vaccination. The receptor comes from a man in his late teens or twenties who received the YFV17D yellow fever vaccine. This chain joins TRBV2 and TRBJ2-3; 11 bases line up with TRBD2. The CDR3 sequence: CASKGTSGSTDTQYF. The CDR3 coding sequence is TGTGCCAGTAAAGGGACTAGCGGAAGCACAGATACGCAGTATTTT.